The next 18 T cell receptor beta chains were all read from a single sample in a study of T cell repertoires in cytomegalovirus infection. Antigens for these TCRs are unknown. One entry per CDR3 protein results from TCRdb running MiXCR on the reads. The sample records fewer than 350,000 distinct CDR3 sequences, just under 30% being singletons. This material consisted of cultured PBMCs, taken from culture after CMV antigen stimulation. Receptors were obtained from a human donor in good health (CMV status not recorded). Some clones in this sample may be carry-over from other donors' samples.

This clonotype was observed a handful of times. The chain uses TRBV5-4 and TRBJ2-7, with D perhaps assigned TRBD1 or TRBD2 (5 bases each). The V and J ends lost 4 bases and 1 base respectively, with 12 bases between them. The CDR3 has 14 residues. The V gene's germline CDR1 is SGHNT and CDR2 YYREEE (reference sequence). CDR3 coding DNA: TGTGCCAGCAGCCACCGGGACGGGTCCTACGAGCAGTACTTC. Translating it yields CASSHRDGSYEQYF.

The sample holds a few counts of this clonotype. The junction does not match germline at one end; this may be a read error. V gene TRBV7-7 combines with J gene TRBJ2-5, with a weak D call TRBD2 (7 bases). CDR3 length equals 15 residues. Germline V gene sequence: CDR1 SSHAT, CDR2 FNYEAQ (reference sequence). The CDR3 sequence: CASSLGGGYQETQYF. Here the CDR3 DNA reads TGTGCTAGCAGCTTAGGGGGGGGTTACCAAGAGACCCAGTACTTC.

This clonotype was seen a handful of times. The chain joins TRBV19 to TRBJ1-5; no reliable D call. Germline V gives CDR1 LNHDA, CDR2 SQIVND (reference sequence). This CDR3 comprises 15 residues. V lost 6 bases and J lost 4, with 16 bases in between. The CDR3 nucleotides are TGTGCCAGTAGCTCTGGTGATCTTCCAAATCAGCCCCAGCATTTT. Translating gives CASSSGDLPNQPQHF.

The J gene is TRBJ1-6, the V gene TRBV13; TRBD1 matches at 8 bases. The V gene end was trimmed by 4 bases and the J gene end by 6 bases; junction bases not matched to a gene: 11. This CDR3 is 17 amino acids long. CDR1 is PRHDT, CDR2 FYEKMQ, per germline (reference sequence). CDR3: CASSSAGGAGINSPLHF. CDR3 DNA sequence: TGTGCCAGCAGCTCGGCAGGGGGCGCTGGAATTAATTCACCCCTCCACTTT.

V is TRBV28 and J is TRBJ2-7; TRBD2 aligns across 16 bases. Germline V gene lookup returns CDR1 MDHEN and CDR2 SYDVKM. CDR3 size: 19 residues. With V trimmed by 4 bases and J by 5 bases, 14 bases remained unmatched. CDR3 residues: CASSYLGTSGRGAKDEQYF. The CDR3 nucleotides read TGTGCCAGCAGTTACCTCGGGACTAGCGGGAGGGGCGCTAAAGACGAGCAGTACTTC.

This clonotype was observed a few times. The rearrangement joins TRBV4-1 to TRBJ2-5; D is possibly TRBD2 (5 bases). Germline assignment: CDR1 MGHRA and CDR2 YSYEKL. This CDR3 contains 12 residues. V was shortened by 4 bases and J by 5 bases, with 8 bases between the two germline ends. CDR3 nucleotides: TGCGCCAGCAGCCGGACGGGGGAGACCCAGTACTTC. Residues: CASSRTGETQYF.

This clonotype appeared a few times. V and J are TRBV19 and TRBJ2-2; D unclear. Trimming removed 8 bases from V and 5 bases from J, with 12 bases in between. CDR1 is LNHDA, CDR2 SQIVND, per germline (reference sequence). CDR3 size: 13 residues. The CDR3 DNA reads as TGTGCCAGTCAAGCCGACGGGACCGGGGAGCTGTTTTTT. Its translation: CASQADGTGELFF.

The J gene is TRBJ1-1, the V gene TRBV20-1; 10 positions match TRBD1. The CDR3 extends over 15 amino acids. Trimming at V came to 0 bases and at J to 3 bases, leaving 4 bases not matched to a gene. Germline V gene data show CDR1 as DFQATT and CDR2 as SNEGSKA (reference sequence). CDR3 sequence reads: CSARDTGTGDTEAFF. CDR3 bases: TGCAGTGCTAGAGATACCGGGACAGGGGACACTGAAGCTTTCTTT.

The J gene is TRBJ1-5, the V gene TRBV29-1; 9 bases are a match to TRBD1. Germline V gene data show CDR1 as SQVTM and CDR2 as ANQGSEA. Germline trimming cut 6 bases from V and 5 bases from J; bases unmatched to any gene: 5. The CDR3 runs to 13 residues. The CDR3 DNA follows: TGCAGCGTCGTGACAGGGGGGGATCAGCCCCAGCATTTT. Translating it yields CSVVTGGDQPQHF.

The CDR3 region has the DNA TGTGCCAGCAACCCGGGACAGAGCTACGAGCAGTACTTC. Protein sequence: CASNPGQSYEQYF. The chain links TRBV28 to TRBJ2-7, with 7 bases matching TRBD1. The trim removed 7 bases at V and 3 bases at J, leaving 6 bases unmatched. Germline-derived CDR1 and CDR2 are MDHEN and SYDVKM. The CDR3 has 13 residues.

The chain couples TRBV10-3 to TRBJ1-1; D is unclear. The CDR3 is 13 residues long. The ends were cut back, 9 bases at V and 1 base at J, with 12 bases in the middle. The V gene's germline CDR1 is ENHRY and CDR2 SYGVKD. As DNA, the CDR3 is TGTGCCATGCAGCCTTCGACGAACACTGAAGCTTTCTTT. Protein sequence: CAMQPSTNTEAFF.

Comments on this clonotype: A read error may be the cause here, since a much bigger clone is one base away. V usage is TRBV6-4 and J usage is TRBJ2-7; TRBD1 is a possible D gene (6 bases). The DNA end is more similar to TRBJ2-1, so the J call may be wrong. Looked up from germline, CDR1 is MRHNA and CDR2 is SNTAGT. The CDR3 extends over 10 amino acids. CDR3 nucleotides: TGTGCCAGCGCTACAGGGGAGCAGTTCTTC. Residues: CASATGEQFF.

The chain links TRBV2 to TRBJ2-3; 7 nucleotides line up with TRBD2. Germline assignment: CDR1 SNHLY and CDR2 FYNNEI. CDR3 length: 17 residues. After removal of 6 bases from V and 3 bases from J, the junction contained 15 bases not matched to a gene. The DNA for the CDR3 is TGTGCCAGCAGGGGAGGTCAGCGGCTGCGGGGGACAGATACGCAGTATTTT. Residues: CASRGGQRLRGTDTQYF.

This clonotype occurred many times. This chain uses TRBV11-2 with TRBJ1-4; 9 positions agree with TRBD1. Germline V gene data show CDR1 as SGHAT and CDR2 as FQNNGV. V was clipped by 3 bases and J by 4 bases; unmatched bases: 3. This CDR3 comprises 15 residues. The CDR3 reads CASSFGTGINEKLFF. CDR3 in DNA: TGTGCCAGCAGCTTTGGGACAGGGATTAATGAAAAACTGTTTTTT.

This CDR3 reads CASSFGSPRFSSGANVLTF. Written as DNA, the CDR3 is TGTGCCAGCAGTTTTGGCAGCCCACGCTTCTCCTCTGGGGCCAACGTCCTGACTTTC. The chain is built from TRBV27 and TRBJ2-6; no clear D. The CDR3 is 19 amino acids. Trimming shortened V by 3 bases and J by 0 bases, and 18 bases separated the two germline ends. CDR1 is MNHEY, CDR2 SMNVEV, per germline (reference sequence).

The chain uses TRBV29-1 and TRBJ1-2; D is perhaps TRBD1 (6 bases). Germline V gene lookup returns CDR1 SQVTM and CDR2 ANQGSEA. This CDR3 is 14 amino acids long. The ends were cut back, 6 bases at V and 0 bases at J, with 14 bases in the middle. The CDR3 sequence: CSVGNRDTNYGYTF. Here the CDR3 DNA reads TGCAGCGTGGGGAACAGGGACACTAACTATGGCTACACCTTC.

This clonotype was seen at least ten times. The CDR3, as DNA: TGTGCCAGCAGAGCCCGACTGGGGTATGGTGAAGCTTTCTTT. Translation gives CASRARLGYGEAFF. The rearrangement joins TRBV12-3 or TRBV12-4 to TRBJ1-1; no clear D gene. V was pared by 6 bases and J by 7 bases, with 18 bases between. The CDR3 consists of 14 residues.

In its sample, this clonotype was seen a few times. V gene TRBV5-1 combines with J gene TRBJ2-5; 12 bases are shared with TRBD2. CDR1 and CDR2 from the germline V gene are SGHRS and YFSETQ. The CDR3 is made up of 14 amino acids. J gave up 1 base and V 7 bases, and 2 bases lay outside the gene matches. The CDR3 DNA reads TGCGCCAGCGGGACTAGCGGGCCCCAAGAGACCCAGTACTTC. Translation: CASGTSGPQETQYF.